The rows below give T cell receptor beta chains drawn from one sample of a study of high-grade serous ovarian cancer treatment subgroups. Sequencing used immunoSEQ multiplex PCR; TCRdb keeps in-frame clones, though not all of them. The repertoire holds 7,500 to 10,000 clones, with 60% to 85% as singletons. Sequencing was done on a sample of tumor tissue. The source is a human donor with high-grade serous ovarian cancer. CDR3s include the opening cysteine and the closing phenylalanine or tryptophan. A D gene is named only where the DNA matches it firmly. Size tells how often a clone was seen (once, few, many) or the class of an expanded clone, and some rows leave it out.

CDR3aa | CDR3nt | v_gene | abundance | j_gene | d_gene
CATSRGGQNRGYEKLFF | TGTGCCACCAGCAGAGGGGGCCAAAACAGGGGGTATGAAAAACTGTTTTTT | TRBV15 | NA | TRBJ1-4 | TRBD1
CSASSQETQYF | TGCAGTGCTAGTAGCCAAGAGACCCAGTACTTC | TRBV20-1 | NA | TRBJ2-5 | NA
CASSELTTGGYGYTF | TGTGCCAGCAGCGAACTCACTACAGGGGGCTATGGCTACACCTTC | TRBV6-5 | NA | TRBJ1-2 | TRBD1
CASSPWGHGYTF | TGTGCCAGCAGCCCTTGGGGCCATGGCTACACCTTC | TRBV9 | NA | TRBJ1-2 | NA
CASSQGLRKEQYF | TGCGCCAGCAGCCAAGGGCTGCGTAAAGAGCAGTACTTC | TRBV4-1 | few | TRBJ2-7 | NA
CASSRTTADAEQYF | TGCGCCAGCAGTAGGACCACAGCCGACGCCGAGCAGTACTTC | TRBV5-1 | NA | TRBJ2-7 | NA
CASSYVGGTEALF | TGTGCCAGCAGTTACGTAGGGGGCACTGAAGCTCTCTTT | TRBV6-5 | NA | TRBJ1-1 | TRBD1
CASSYATGADTQYF | TGTGCCAGCAGTTACGCGACAGGGGCCGATACGCAGTATTTT | TRBV6-5 | NA | TRBJ2-3 | TRBD1
CASSPGTGQETQYF | TGCGCCAGCTCCCCCGGGACGGGGCAAGAGACCCAGTACTTC | TRBV5-1 | NA | TRBJ2-5 | NA
CASSDLRDRGADTQYF | TGCGCCAGCAGTGACCTCCGGGACAGGGGTGCAGATACGCAGTATTTT | TRBV10-2 | NA | TRBJ2-3 | TRBD1
CAISESPGYGNTIYF | TGTGCCATCAGTGAGTCGCCAGGGTATGGAAACACCATATATTTT | TRBV10-3 | NA | TRBJ1-3 | NA
CASSPRPGQGVYYEQYF | TGTGCCAGCAGCCCGCGCCCCGGGCAGGGGGTCTACTACGAGCAGTACTTC | TRBV7-6 | NA | TRBJ2-7 | TRBD1
CASSGSAGGTDTQYF | TGTGCCAGCAGTGGATCCGCGGGGGGGACAGATACGCAGTATTTT | TRBV6-1 | few | TRBJ2-3 | TRBD2
CASRGLATDTQYF | TGTGCCAGCAGAGGACTAGCAACAGATACGCAGTATTTT | TRBV21-1 | NA | TRBJ2-3 | NA
CASSPRLGDTQYF | TGTGCCAGCAGCCCAAGACTGGGGGATACGCAGTATTTT | TRBV7-9 | NA | TRBJ2-3 | NA
CASNEGTVTGELFF | TGTGCCAGCAATGAAGGGACAGTCACCGGGGAGCTGTTTTTT | TRBV5-4 | NA | TRBJ2-2 | TRBD1
CASSREQGGNEQFF | TGTGCCAGCTCCCGAGAACAGGGGGGCAATGAGCAGTTCTTC | TRBV18 | NA | TRBJ2-1 | TRBD1
CARAHAGGRNEQFF | TGTGCCAGGGCCCACGCGGGGGGGCGAAATGAGCAGTTCTTC | TRBV2 | NA | TRBJ2-1 | TRBD2
CASSPPPGNSNQPQHF | TGTGCCAGCAGTCCCCCCCCCGGGAATAGCAATCAGCCCCAGCATTTT | TRBV28 | NA | TRBJ1-5 | NA
CASSPDRDYGYTF | TGTGCCAGCAGCCCGGACAGAGACTATGGCTACACCTTC | TRBV7-2 | NA | TRBJ1-2 | NA
CASSLGDLGKLFF | TGCGCCAGCAGCTTGGGCGATCTCGGGAAACTGTTTTTT | TRBV5-1 | NA | TRBJ1-4 | NA
CASSLATGDRVEEQFF | TGTGCCAGCAGCTTAGCGACAGGGGACAGGGTAGAGGAGCAGTTCTTC | TRBV7-8 | NA | TRBJ2-1 | TRBD1
CASSSMDMQDEETQYF | TGTGCCAGCAGTTCCATGGACATGCAGGACGAAGAGACCCAGTACTTC | TRBV6-5 | NA | TRBJ2-5 | NA
CASSLVIRGSDTQYF | TGCGCCAGCAGCTTAGTTATCAGGGGGAGCGATACGCAGTATTTT | TRBV5-1 | NA | TRBJ2-3 | TRBD1